The clone carrying this T cell receptor beta chain was recorded once. The sample comes from a study of blood T cell repertoires in COVID-19. Overall study context: COVID-19 samples collected from the United States, Italy and Spain covered acute and convalescent phases. PBMCs, B-cell-depleted T cells, or T cells were the source of the cDNA or gDNA that made up the material.

V lost 6 bases to trimming and J lost 3 bases; unmatched junction nucleotides: 2. CDR3 length: 13 amino acids. CDR1 and CDR2 from the germline V gene are MNHEY and SVGAGI. Source study methods: The authors estimated nucleated cell counts from reference gene primer amplification. Generated by immunoSEQ multiplex PCR, the TCRdb table keeps only in-frame clones and is missing some. The DNA was the basis for D and trimming; V, J and clone size are from that table. The table records about 300,000 clones, 65% to 90% of them present only once. The chain carries TRBV6-5 and TRBJ1-2, with 9 bases that match TRBD1. This TCR was sampled from a human donor in a cohort sampled during active COVID-19. Material for sequencing was peripheral blood. CDR3 amino acids: CASSRDRDYGYTF. The CDR3, as DNA: TGTGCCAGCAGCCGGGACAGGGACTATGGCTACACCTTC.